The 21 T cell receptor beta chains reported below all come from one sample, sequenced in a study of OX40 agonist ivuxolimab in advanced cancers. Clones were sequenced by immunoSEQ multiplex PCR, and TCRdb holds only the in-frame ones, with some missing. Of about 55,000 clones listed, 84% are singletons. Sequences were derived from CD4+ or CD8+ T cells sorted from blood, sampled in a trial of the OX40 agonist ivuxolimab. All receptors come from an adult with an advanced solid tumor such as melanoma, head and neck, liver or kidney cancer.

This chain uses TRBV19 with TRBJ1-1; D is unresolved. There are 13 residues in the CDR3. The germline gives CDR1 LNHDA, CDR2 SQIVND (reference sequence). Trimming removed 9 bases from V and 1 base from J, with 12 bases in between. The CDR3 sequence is CASGVSWNTEAFF. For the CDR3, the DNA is TGTGCCAGCGGGGTCTCGTGGAACACTGAAGCTTTCTTT.

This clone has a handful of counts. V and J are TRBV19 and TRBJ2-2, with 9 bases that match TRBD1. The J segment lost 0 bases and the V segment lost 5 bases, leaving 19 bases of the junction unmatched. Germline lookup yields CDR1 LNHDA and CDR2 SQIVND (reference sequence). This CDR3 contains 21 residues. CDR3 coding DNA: TGTGCCAGTAGTCGTCTAAAGCTTGTCCCGGGACAGGGAACGAACACCGGGGAGCTGTTTTTT. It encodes CASSRLKLVPGQGTNTGELFF.

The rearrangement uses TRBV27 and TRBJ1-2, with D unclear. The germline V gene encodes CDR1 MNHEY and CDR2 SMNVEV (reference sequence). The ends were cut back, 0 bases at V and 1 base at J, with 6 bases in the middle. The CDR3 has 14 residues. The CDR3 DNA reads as TGTGCCAGCAGTTTATCGAAGGGTAACTATGGCTACACCTTC. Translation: CASSLSKGNYGYTF.

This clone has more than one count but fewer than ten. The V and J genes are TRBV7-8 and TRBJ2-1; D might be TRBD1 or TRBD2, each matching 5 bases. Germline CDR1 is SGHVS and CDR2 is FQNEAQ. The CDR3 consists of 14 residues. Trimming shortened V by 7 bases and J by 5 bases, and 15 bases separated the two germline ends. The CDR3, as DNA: TGTGCCAGCACCCCGGGACGTTTGGACAATGAGCAGTTCTTC. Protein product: CASTPGRLDNEQFF.

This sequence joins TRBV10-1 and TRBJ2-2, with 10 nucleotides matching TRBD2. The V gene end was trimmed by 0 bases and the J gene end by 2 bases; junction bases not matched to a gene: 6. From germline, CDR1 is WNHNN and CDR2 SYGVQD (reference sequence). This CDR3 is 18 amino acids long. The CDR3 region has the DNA TGCGCCAGCAGTGAGTCGAATCTAGCGGGGGACAACACCGGGGAGCTGTTTTTT. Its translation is CASSESNLAGDNTGELFF.

CDR3 in DNA: TGCGCCAGCAGCCAAGATCGAGAGGCTAGCGGGAGGCCGGAGCAGTTCTTC. Translation: CASSQDREASGRPEQFF. V is TRBV4-3 and J is TRBJ2-1; 11 bases map to TRBD2. CDR1 LGHNA and CDR2 YSLEER come from the germline V gene. This CDR3 has 17 amino acids. Trimming removed 0 bases from V and 10 bases from J; junction bases left unmatched: 11.

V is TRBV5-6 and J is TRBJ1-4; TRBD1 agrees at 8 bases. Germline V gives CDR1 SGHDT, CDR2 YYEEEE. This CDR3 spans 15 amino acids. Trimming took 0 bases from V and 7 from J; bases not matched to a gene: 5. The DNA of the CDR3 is TGTGCCAGCAGCTTGGATACAGGGGGAGGTGAAAAACTGTTTTTT. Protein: CASSLDTGGGEKLFF.

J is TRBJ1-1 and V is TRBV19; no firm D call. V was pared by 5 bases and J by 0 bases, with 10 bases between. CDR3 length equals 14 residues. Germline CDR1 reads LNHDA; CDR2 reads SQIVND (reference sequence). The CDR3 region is CASSLGPVNTEAFF. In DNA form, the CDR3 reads TGTGCCAGTAGTCTTGGACCGGTGAACACTGAAGCTTTCTTT.

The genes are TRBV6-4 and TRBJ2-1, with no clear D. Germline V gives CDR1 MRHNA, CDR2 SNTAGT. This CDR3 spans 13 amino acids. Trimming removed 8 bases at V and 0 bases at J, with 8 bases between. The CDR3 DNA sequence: TGTGCCAGCGGGCTGAACTCCTACAATGAGCAGTTCTTC. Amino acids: CASGLNSYNEQFF.

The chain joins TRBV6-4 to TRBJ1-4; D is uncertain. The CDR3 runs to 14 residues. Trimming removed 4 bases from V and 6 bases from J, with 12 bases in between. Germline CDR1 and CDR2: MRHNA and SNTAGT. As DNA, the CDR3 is TGTGCCAGCAGTGGCCGGACGGTTTATGAAAAACTGTTTTTT. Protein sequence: CASSGRTVYEKLFF.

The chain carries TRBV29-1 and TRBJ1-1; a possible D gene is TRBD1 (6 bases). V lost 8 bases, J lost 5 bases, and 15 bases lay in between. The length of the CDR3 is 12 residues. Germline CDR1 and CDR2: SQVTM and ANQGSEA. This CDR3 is CSSLEGETEAFF. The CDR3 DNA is TGCAGCTCCCTGGAGGGGGAGACTGAAGCTTTCTTT.

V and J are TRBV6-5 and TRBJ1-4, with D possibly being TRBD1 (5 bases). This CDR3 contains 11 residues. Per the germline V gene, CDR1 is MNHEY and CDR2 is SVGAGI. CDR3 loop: CAVGRDEKLFF. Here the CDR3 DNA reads TGTGCAGTAGGCAGGGATGAAAAACTGTTTTTT.

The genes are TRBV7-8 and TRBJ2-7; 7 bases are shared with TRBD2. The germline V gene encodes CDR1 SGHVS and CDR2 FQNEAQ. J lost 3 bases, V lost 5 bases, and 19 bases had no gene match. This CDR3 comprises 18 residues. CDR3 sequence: CASSRGIAGNDLVYEQYF. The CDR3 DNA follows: TGTGCCAGCAGCCGGGGGATAGCGGGTAATGATCTTGTCTACGAGCAGTACTTC.

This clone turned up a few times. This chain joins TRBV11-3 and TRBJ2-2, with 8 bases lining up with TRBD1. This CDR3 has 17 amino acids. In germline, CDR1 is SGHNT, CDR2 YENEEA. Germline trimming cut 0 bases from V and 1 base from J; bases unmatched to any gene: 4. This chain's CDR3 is CASSLDSGTGNTGELFF. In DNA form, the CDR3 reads TGTGCCAGCAGCTTAGATTCGGGGACAGGGAACACCGGGGAGCTGTTTTTT.

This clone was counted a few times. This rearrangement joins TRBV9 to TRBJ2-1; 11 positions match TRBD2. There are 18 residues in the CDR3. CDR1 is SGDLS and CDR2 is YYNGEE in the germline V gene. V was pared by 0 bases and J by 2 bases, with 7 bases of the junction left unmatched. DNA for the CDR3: TGTGCCAGCAGCGTAGGATCCCTAGCGGGAGGACCCTACAATGAGCAGTTCTTC. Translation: CASSVGSLAGGPYNEQFF.

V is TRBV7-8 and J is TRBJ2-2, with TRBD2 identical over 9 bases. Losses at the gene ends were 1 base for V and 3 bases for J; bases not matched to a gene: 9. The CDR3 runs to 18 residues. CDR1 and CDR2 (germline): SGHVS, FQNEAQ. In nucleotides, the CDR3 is TGTGCCAGCAGCTTAGAACGGGCGGGAGGGCCGGACACCGGGGAGCTGTTTTTT. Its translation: CASSLERAGGPDTGELFF.

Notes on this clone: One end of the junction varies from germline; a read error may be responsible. This CDR3 reads CASSDSLPEQYF. CDR3 bases: TGTGCCAGCAGTGACTCTTTGCCCGAGCAGTACTTC. This rearrangement joins TRBV6-6 to TRBJ2-7; D call uncertain. Germline-derived CDR1 and CDR2 are MNHNY and SVGAGI (reference sequence). This CDR3 is built from 12 residues.

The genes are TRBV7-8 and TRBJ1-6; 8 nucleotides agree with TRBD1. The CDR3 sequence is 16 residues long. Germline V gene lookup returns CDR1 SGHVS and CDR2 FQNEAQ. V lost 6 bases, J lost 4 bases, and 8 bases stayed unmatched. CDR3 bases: TGTGCCAGCAGTTCCTTCGGGACAGGATATAATTCACCCCTCCACTTT. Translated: CASSSFGTGYNSPLHF.

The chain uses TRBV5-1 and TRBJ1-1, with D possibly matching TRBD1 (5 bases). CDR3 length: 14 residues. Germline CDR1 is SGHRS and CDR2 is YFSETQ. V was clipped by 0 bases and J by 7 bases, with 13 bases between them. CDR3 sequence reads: CASSLALGVGEAFF. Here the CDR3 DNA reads TGCGCCAGCAGCTTGGCCTTGGGGGTCGGTGAAGCTTTCTTT.

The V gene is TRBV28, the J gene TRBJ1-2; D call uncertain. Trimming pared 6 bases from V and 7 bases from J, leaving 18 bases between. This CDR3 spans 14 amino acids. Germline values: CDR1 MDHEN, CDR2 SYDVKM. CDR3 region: CASSPVSLGSGYTF. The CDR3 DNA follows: TGTGCCAGCAGCCCCGTAAGTTTAGGCAGTGGCTACACCTTC.

The CDR3 protein is CSVAESEYEQYF. The CDR3 DNA reads TGCAGCGTTGCGGAGTCCGAGTACGAGCAGTACTTC. V and J are TRBV29-1 and TRBJ2-7; the D is unclear. Germline V gene lookup returns CDR1 SQVTM and CDR2 ANQGSEA. The CDR3 runs 12 residues. V was trimmed by 4 bases and J by 4 bases, leaving 11 bases between them.